What follows are 30 T cell receptor beta chains derived from one specimen sequenced in a study of cytomegalovirus exposure and HLA in healthy donors. Primers included in the PCR were 60 Vbeta and 13 Jbeta primers. Clones were sequenced by immunoSEQ multiplex PCR, and TCRdb holds only the in-frame ones, with some missing. The sample comprises 85,000 to 100,000 clones, around 64% of which are singletons, and approximately 3% rests with the top ten. The sequenced sample consisted of PBMCs. Receptors originate from a man aged 55-75 years in good health and CMV-seronegative.

This chain joins TRBV18 and TRBJ1-5; perhaps TRBD1 as D (5 bases). V shed 3 bases and J shed 4 bases, with 16 bases lying between them. Germline lookup yields CDR1 KGHSH and CDR2 LQKENI. This CDR3 region has 16 residues. The CDR3 is CASSPLPRQLNQPQHF. The CDR3, as DNA: TGTGCCAGCTCACCCCTTCCCCGACAGCTAAATCAGCCCCAGCATTTT. Full variable domain (rest looked up from reference TRBV18 and TRBJ1-5): NAGVMQNPRHLVRRRGQEARLRCSPMKGHSHVYWYRQLPEEGLKFMVYLQKENIIDESGMPKERFSAEFPKEGPSILRIQQVVRGDSAAYFCASSPLPRQLNQPQHFGDGTRLSIL.

Points on this clone: Mismatch with germline at one junction end may stem from a read error. V gene TRBV7-9 combines with J gene TRBJ2-7; TRBD2 agrees at 10 bases. There are 16 residues in the CDR3. CDR1 and CDR2 (germline): SEHNR, FQNEAQ (reference sequence). The CDR3 DNA follows: TGTTCCAGCAGCTTAGCCGAAGGACTAGCGGCCTACGAGCAGTACTTC. Protein: CSSSLAEGLAAYEQYF.

J is TRBJ2-2 and V is TRBV5-6; TRBD1 matches at 8 bases. J lost 5 bases, V lost 1 base, and 4 bases had no gene match. The germline gives CDR1 SGHDT, CDR2 YYEEEE. This CDR3 is 15 amino acids long. The CDR3 coding sequence is TGTGCCAGCAGCTTGCCAGGGGGCGGGACCGGGGAGCTGTTTTTT. Its translation: CASSLPGGGTGELFF.

CDR3 in DNA: TGTGCCAGCAGCCTAAAGCGGACCACCGGGGAGCTGTTTTTT. It is translated as CASSLKRTTGELFF. The chain couples TRBV7-2 to TRBJ2-2, with TRBD2 as a possible D gene (5 bases). CDR3 size: 14 residues. Germline-derived CDR1 and CDR2 are SGHTA and FQGNSA. With 5 bases removed from V and 4 bases from J, the gap between germline ends came to 11 bases.

This clone was observed a few times. The chain carries TRBV5-1 and TRBJ2-5, with D possibly being TRBD2 (5 bases). Germline CDR1 reads SGHRS; CDR2 reads YFSETQ. Trimming stripped 1 base from V and 4 bases from J, with 11 bases between. The CDR3 is made up of 14 amino acids. CDR3 protein: CASSLPRASETQYF. CDR3 DNA: TGCGCCAGCAGCTTGCCGAGGGCTTCAGAGACCCAGTACTTC.

This clone was counted only a few times. This chain links TRBV14 with TRBJ2-7, with D perhaps TRBD1 (8 bases). Germline CDR1 SGHDN, CDR2 FVKESK. Trimming took off 2 bases at V and 6 bases at J, with 17 bases between the two ends. The CDR3 loop spans 15 amino acids. CDR3 DNA sequence: TGTGCCAGCAGCCAATTACAGGGGGGGCTCCTCGAGCAGTACTTC. Translation: CASSQLQGGLLEQYF.

The chain uses TRBV7-9 and TRBJ2-7; D uncertain. Germline V gene sequence: CDR1 SEHNR, CDR2 FQNEAQ (reference sequence). V shed 7 bases and J shed 2 bases, with 9 bases lying between them. The CDR3 is 12 residues long. The CDR3 nucleotides are TGTGCCAGCACGAGCACCACCTACGAGCAGTACTTC. It is translated as CASTSTTYEQYF. The whole variable domain, remainder taken from reference TRBV7-9 and TRBJ2-7, is DTGVSQNPRHKITKRGQNVTFRCDPISEHNRLYWYRQTLGQGPEFLTYFQNEAQLEKSRLLSDRFSAERPKGSFSTLEIQRTEQGDSAMYLCASTSTTYEQYFGPGTRLTVT.

This clone was observed a few times. Other DNA sequences in this specimen translate into the identical CDR3. This chain connects TRBV5-1 to TRBJ1-3, with unresolved D. The V end was cut by 0 bases, the J end by 4 bases, with 8 bases between. CDR1 and CDR2 (germline): SGHRS, YFSETQ. The CDR3 runs to 14 residues. CDR3 protein: CASSLAGYGNTIYF. The CDR3 DNA follows: TGCGCCAGCAGCTTGGCGGGGTACGGAAACACCATATATTTT.

The chain joins TRBV10-1 to TRBJ1-5; 7 bases map to TRBD1. The CDR3 runs 13 residues. Trimming cost V 5 bases and J 3 bases; bases outside gene matches: 1. CDR1 WNHNN and CDR2 SYGVQD come from the germline V gene (reference sequence). CDR3 loop: CASSTGVNQPQHF. The CDR3 DNA sequence: TGCGCCAGCAGTACAGGGGTCAATCAGCCCCAGCATTTT.

This chain connects TRBV2 to TRBJ2-3, with 7 bases fitting TRBD2. V was clipped by 7 bases and J by 6 bases; unmatched bases: 4. Germline values: CDR1 SNHLY, CDR2 FYNNEI. This CDR3 has 12 residues. The DNA for the CDR3 is TGTGCCAGCAAGCGGGAAATTGATACGCAGTATTTT. It is translated as CASKREIDTQYF.

The chain employs TRBV6-1 and TRBJ1-2; 8 bases fit TRBD1. The CDR3 is 12 amino acids. Per germline, CDR1 MNHNS and CDR2 SASEGT. Trimming removed 4 bases from V and 6 bases from J; junction bases left unmatched: 1. DNA of the CDR3: TGTGCCAGCAGTGGGACAGGGAATGGCTACACCTTC. The encoded protein is CASSGTGNGYTF.

The gene calls are TRBV9 and TRBJ1-1; a possible D gene is TRBD1 (5 bases). The CDR3 is made up of 14 amino acids. The V gene lost 3 bases and the J gene lost 5 bases, with 14 bases spanning the gap. Germline V gene sequence: CDR1 SGDLS, CDR2 YYNGEE. As DNA, the CDR3 is TGTGCCAGCAGCGGGAATGGGGACTTGACTGAAGCTTTCTTT. This encodes CASSGNGDLTEAFF.

The chain has TRBV30 and TRBJ2-7; tentatively, D is TRBD2 (5 bases). V lost 3 bases to trimming and J lost 4 bases, with 10 bases between them. This CDR3 comprises 12 residues. CDR1 is GTSNPN, CDR2 SVGIG, per germline (reference sequence). CDR3 DNA: TGTGCCTGGAGCCGGAGGAGGTACGAGCAGTACTTC. Its translation is CAWSRRRYEQYF.

A few counts support this clone. This chain links TRBV6-1 with TRBJ1-1; D remains unclear. V was shortened by 6 bases and J by 8 bases, with 10 bases between the two germline ends. The CDR3 covers 11 residues. The germline CDR1 and CDR2 sequences are MNHNS and SASEGT. In DNA, the CDR3 is TGTGCCAGCAGGGGCGGGAAAGAAGCTTTCTTT. This encodes CASRGGKEAFF.

This sequence joins TRBV5-1 and TRBJ2-5, with TRBD1 matching over 10 bases. Looked up from germline, CDR1 is SGHRS and CDR2 is YFSETQ. The CDR3 is 14 residues long. The V gene end was trimmed by 2 bases and the J gene end by 3 bases; junction bases not matched to a gene: 1. The CDR3 loop is CASSFGTGEETQYF. Here the CDR3 DNA reads TGCGCCAGCAGCTTCGGGACAGGGGAAGAGACCCAGTACTTC.

This chain links TRBV6-1 with TRBJ2-1, with 11 bases matching TRBD2. The CDR3 spans 16 residues. CDR1 MNHNS and CDR2 SASEGT come from the germline V gene. Unmatched junction bases numbered 7, after V lost 4 bases and J lost 5 bases. The CDR3 region has the DNA TGTGCCAGCAGTGGCTATGGGACTAGCGGTCACAATGAGCAGTTCTTC. Translating gives CASSGYGTSGHNEQFF.

The chain joins TRBV7-9 to TRBJ2-7; no clear D gene. V lost 5 bases and J 3 bases, leaving 17 bases between the germline ends. Germline values: CDR1 SEHNR, CDR2 FQNEAQ (reference sequence). The CDR3 is 15 residues long. DNA for the CDR3: TGTGCCAGCAGCCCCGGTTTTAGCAAACACTACGAGCAGTACTTC. Translating it yields CASSPGFSKHYEQYF.

The chain uses TRBV28 and TRBJ1-1; no clear D. This CDR3 is built from 12 residues. CDR1 is MDHEN and CDR2 is SYDVKM in the germline V gene. Between the trimmed V and J ends, which lost 5 bases and 7 bases, there was a span of 11 bases. The CDR3 sequence: CASSPLSSEAFF. CDR3 nucleotides: TGTGCCAGCAGTCCGCTCTCCAGTGAAGCTTTCTTT. The variable domain in full, with the rest retrieved from reference TRBV28 and TRBJ1-1, is DVKVTQSSRYLVKRTGEKVFLECVQDMDHENMFWYRQDPGLGLRLIYFSYDVKMKEKGDIPEGYSVSREKKERFSLILESASTNQTSMYLCASSPLSSEAFFGQGTRLTVV.

The genes are TRBV13 and TRBJ2-7; D is ambiguous. This CDR3 region has 14 residues. Germline lookup yields CDR1 PRHDT and CDR2 FYEKMQ (reference sequence). Trimming took 5 bases from V and 0 from J, leaving 11 bases between them. The CDR3 region is CASSTSLSSYEQYF. CDR3 coding DNA: TGTGCCAGCAGCACGTCGCTGAGCTCCTACGAGCAGTACTTC.

The chain links TRBV2 to TRBJ2-2, with TRBD2 matching 7 bases. J lost 2 bases, V lost 3 bases, and 6 bases had no gene match. CDR3 length: 16 residues. The V gene's germline CDR1 is SNHLY and CDR2 FYNNEI. CDR3 in amino acids: CASSERLADNTGELFF. The DNA for the CDR3 is TGTGCCAGCAGTGAGCGTCTAGCGGATAACACCGGGGAGCTGTTTTTT.

This clone was observed at least ten times. The V gene is TRBV19, the J gene TRBJ1-2; 10 positions match TRBD1. Germline CDR1 and CDR2: LNHDA and SQIVND (reference sequence). V dropped 5 bases and J dropped 0; count of bases not matched to a gene: 6. CDR3 length equals 16 residues. The CDR3 nucleotides are TGTGCCAGTAGTGCCCCCGGACAGGGGGCTAACTATGGCTACACCTTC. Amino acid sequence: CASSAPGQGANYGYTF.

This sequence joins TRBV28 and TRBJ2-1; TRBD2 agrees at 9 bases. The germline V gene encodes CDR1 MDHEN and CDR2 SYDVKM. V gave up 2 bases and J gave up 6 bases; unmatched junction bases: 11. This CDR3 is built from 17 residues. The CDR3 protein is CASSLPSSGALGNEQFF. The DNA for the CDR3 is TGTGCCAGCAGTTTACCCTCTAGCGGGGCCTTGGGCAATGAGCAGTTCTTC.

The V call is TRBV5-5, the J call TRBJ2-3; 7 nucleotides align to TRBD1. V dropped 4 bases and J dropped 2; count of bases not matched to a gene: 4. Germline V CDR1 and CDR2: SGHKS, YYEKEE (reference sequence). CDR3 size: 14 residues. The CDR3 DNA follows: TGTGCCAGCAGCACCGGACAGGTCACAGATACGCAGTATTTT. This codes for CASSTGQVTDTQYF.

The chain carries TRBV15 and TRBJ2-3; the D gene is possibly TRBD2 (6 bases). The CDR3 runs to 20 residues. Trimming took off 3 bases at V and 4 bases at J, with 29 bases between the two ends. CDR1 is LNHNV, CDR2 YYDKDF, per germline (reference sequence). As DNA, the CDR3 is TGTGCCACCAGCAGGGGGGAGGTATTTATCGGGAGAGCAAATGCAGATACGCAGTATTTT. Translation gives CATSRGEVFIGRANADTQYF. The full variable domain, its missing parts supplied by reference TRBV15 and TRBJ2-3, is DAMVIQNPRYQVTQFGKPVTLSCSQTLNHNVMYWYQQKSSQAPKLLFHYYDKDFNNEADTPDNFQSRRPNTSFCFLDIRSPGLGDTAMYLCATSRGEVFIGRANADTQYFGPGTRLTVL.

This clone was observed a single time. J is TRBJ1-2 and V is TRBV6-5; D gene ambiguous. The V gene lost 2 bases and the J gene lost 8 bases, with 12 bases spanning the gap. This CDR3 is built from 13 residues. Germline V CDR1 and CDR2: MNHEY, SVGAGI. CDR3 sequence (DNA): TGTGCCAGCAGTTACGGTAGCGCCTTCGGCTACACCTTC. Protein: CASSYGSAFGYTF.

In DNA form, the CDR3 reads TGCGCCAGCAGCTTGATGACAGGGGGGCAAGAGACCCAGTACTTC. Protein sequence: CASSLMTGGQETQYF. The V gene is TRBV5-1, the J gene TRBJ2-5, with TRBD1 matching over 9 bases. V lost 1 base and J lost 2; bases outside the gene matches: 3. The CDR3 extends over 15 amino acids. In germline, CDR1 is SGHRS, CDR2 YFSETQ.

The rearrangement joins TRBV6-1 to TRBJ1-1; D remains ambiguous. This CDR3 is built from 11 residues. Germline V gene lookup returns CDR1 MNHNS and CDR2 SASEGT. The V end was cut by 0 bases, the J end by 8 bases, with 4 bases between. CDR3 residues: CASSEALEAFF. The CDR3 DNA reads as TGTGCCAGCAGTGAAGCCCTCGAAGCTTTCTTT.

CDR3 loop: CASSPGRGGGEKLFF. CDR3 bases: TGCGCCAGCAGCCCAGGCCGGGGGGGTGGGGAAAAACTGTTTTTT. This chain connects TRBV5-1 to TRBJ1-4; possible D gene TRBD1, 5 bases. Germline values: CDR1 SGHRS, CDR2 YFSETQ. V lost 4 bases, J lost 8 bases, and 18 bases lay in between. The CDR3 length is 15 residues.

V is TRBV7-9 and J is TRBJ1-1; D is possibly TRBD1 (6 bases). The CDR3 loop spans 14 amino acids. With 3 bases removed from V and 5 bases from J, the gap between germline ends came to 13 bases. In germline, CDR1 is SEHNR, CDR2 FQNEAQ (reference sequence). The CDR3 coding sequence is TGTGCCAGCAGCTTTTCCAGGGGAAGTACTGAAGCTTTCTTT. Translation gives CASSFSRGSTEAFF.

V is TRBV5-1 and J is TRBJ2-1; TRBD2 aligns across 10 bases. With 6 bases clipped from V and 8 bases from J, the junction kept 11 bases outside the gene matches. This CDR3 comprises 15 residues. Germline assignment: CDR1 SGHRS and CDR2 YFSETQ. The CDR3 loop is CASTNLAGVVDEQFF. CDR3 bases: TGCGCCAGCACCAACCTAGCGGGAGTTGTCGATGAGCAGTTCTTC.